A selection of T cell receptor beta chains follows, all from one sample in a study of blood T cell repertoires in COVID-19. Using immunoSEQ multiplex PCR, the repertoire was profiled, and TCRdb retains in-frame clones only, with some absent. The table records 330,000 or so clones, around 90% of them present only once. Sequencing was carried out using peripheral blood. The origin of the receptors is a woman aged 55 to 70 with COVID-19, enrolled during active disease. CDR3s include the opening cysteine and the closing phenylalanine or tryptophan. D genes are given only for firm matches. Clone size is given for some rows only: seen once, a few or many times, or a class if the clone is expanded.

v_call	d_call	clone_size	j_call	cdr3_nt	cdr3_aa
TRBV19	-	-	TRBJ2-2	TGTGCCAGTTTCCAGGGAACCGGGGAGCTGTTTTTT	CASFQGTGELFF
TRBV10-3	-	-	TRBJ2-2	TGTGCCATCAGTGAGCATGCCGGGGAGCTGTTTTTT	CAISEHAGELFF
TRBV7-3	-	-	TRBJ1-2	TGTGCCGTTGGTGAGGCGGGGTATGGCTACACCTTC	CAVGEAGYGYTF
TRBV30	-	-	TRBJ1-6	TGTGCCTGGAGTGTCGGGAGATTCGATTCACCCCTCCACTTT	CAWSVGRFDSPLHF
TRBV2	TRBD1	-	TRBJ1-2	TGTGCCAGCAGAGGACAGGGTGTAGATGGCTACACCTTC	CASRGQGVDGYTF
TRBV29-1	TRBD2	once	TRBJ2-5	TGCAGCGTGGGGGGACTAGCGGGGACCTGGGACCAGTACTTC	CSVGGLAGTWDQYF
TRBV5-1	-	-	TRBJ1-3	TGCGCCAGCAGCGTTGGCCCCGGAAACACCATATATTTT	CASSVGPGNTIYF
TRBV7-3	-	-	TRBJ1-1	TGTGCCACCAAAAGGGGCCCCAACACTGAAGCTTTCTTT	CATKRGPNTEAFF
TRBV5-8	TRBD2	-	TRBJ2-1	TGTGCCAGCAGCTTGACCGTCCTAGCGGGGGGAAATGAGCAGTTCTTC	CASSLTVLAGGNEQFF
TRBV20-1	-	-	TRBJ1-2	TGCGGGACAACCCTCAGGGGTGGCTACACCTTC	CGTTLRGGYTF
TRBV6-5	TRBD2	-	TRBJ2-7	TGTGCCAGCACGAAGCGGGGGTCTTACGAGCAGTACTTC	CASTKRGSYEQYF
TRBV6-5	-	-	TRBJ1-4	TGTGCCAGCATGACCGGGACTAACCATGAAAAACTGTTTTTT	CASMTGTNHEKLFF
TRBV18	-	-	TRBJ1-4	TGTGCCAGCTCTCCCGGCGGGGTAACTAATGAAAAACTGTTTTTT	CASSPGGVTNEKLFF
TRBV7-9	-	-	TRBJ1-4	TGTGCCAGCAGCCGCGGGACGAGTAATGAAAAACTGTTTTTT	CASSRGTSNEKLFF
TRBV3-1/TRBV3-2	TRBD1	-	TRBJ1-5	TGTGCCAGCAGCACAGGGGCTCAGCCCCAGCATTTT	CASSTGAQPQHF
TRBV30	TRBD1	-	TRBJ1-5	TGTGCCTGGGCGGATGGGACAGCCCCCAATCAGCCCCAGCATTTT	CAWADGTAPNQPQHF
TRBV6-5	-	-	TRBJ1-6	TGTGCCACTACGGCCGGGCAGGGGCAATTAACCCCCCTCCACTTT	CATTAGQGQLTPLHF
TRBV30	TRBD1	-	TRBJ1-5	TGTGCCTGGAGTGGAGGGGGCGTGGGCAATCAGCCCCAGCATTTT	CAWSGGGVGNQPQHF
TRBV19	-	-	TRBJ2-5	TGTGCCAGTAGTGTACAGGGAGAGGAGACCCAGTACTTC	CASSVQGEETQYF
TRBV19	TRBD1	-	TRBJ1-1	TGTGCCAGTACTGGGGGGACAGGTCTAGGGACTGAAGCTTTCTTT	CASTGGTGLGTEAFF
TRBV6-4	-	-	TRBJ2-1	TGTGCCAGCAGGGGGCCTTACAATGAGCAGTTCTTC	CASRGPYNEQFF
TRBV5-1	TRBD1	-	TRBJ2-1	TGCGCCAGCAGCCCGGAGGTGGGACAGAACAATGAGCAGTTCTTC	CASSPEVGQNNEQFF
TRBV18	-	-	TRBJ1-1	TGTGCCAGCTCACTTGGACAGAACACTGAAGCTTTCTTT	CASSLGQNTEAFF
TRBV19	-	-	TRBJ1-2	TGTGCCAGTAAGGGGATGGTCTATTCAGCTGGCTACACCTTC	CASKGMVYSAGYTF
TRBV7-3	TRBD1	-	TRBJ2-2	TGTGCCAGCAGGGGTCAAGGGGGCACGAACACCGGGGAGCTGTTTTTT	CASRGQGGTNTGELFF
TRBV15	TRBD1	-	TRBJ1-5	TGTGCCACCAGCAGAGATAGTCAGGGGGCGGCCTTCAATCAGCCCCAGCATTTT	CATSRDSQGAAFNQPQHF
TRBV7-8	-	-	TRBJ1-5	TGTGCCAGCAGCTTAGACCGCAGGGATCAGCCCCAGCATTTT	CASSLDRRDQPQHF
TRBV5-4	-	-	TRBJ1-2	TGTGCCAGCAGCTTGGACGGTGCCTATGGCTACACCTTC	CASSLDGAYGYTF
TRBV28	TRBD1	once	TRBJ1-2	TGTGCCAGCAGTATCCGGACAGGGAGAGGCTACACCTTC	CASSIRTGRGYTF
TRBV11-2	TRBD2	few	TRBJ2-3	TGTGCCAGCAGCTTAGATTCGGCCAGGCTAGCGGGGGAGCTTAATACGCAGTATTTT	CASSLDSARLAGELNTQYF
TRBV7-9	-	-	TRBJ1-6	TGTGCCGTTAATAGCGGGGTGAATTCACCCCTCCACTTT	CAVNSGVNSPLHF
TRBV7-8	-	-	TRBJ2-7	TGTGCCAGCAGCCTGCGACAGAGCTTCTCCTACGAGCAGTACTTC	CASSLRQSFSYEQYF
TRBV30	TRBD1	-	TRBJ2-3	TGTGCCTGGGACCCGGGACAGGGGATCACAGATACGCAGTATTTT	CAWDPGQGITDTQYF
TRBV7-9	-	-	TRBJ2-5	TGTGCCAGCAGCATTCTAGCTCTGCTAGAAGAGACCCAGTACTTC	CASSILALLEETQYF
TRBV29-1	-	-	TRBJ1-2	TGCAGCGTGGACAGAGAATATGGCTACACCTTC	CSVDREYGYTF
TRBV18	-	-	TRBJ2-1	TGTGCCAGCTCACCAGGGGCAACGAATGAGCAGTTCTTC	CASSPGATNEQFF
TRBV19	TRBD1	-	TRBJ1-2	TGTGCCAGTAGTGCCGGGACAGGCAAGAACTATGGCTACACCTTC	CASSAGTGKNYGYTF
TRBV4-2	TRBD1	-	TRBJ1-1	TGTGCCAGCAGCCAACCCGTGGACAGGGGACCCACTGAAGCTTTCTTT	CASSQPVDRGPTEAFF
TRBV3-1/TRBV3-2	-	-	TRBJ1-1	TGTGCCAGCAGCCACCTATCGGGGGAAACTGAAGCTTTCTTT	CASSHLSGETEAFF
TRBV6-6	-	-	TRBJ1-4	TGTGCCAGCAGGCCGGGGGTACTGGAAAAACTGTTTTTT	CASRPGVLEKLFF
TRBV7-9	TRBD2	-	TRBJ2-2	TGTGCCAGCCGCCTAACTAGCGGGGGGCCCCGGACCGGGGAGCTGTTTTTT	CASRLTSGGPRTGELFF
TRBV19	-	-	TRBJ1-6	TGTGCCAGTAGTACTCGGACGGGAGATAATTCACCCCTCCACTTT	CASSTRTGDNSPLHF
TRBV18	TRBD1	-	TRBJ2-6	TGTGCCAGCTCGCCACTCCCGGGACAGGGAGAATCTGGGGCCAACGTCCTGACTTTC	CASSPLPGQGESGANVLTF
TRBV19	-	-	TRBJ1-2	TGTGCCAGTAGTGCCAACCAGGGGTTTAATGGCTACACCTTC	CASSANQGFNGYTF
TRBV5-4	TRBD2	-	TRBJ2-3	TGTGCCAGCAGCTCCTGGACTAGCGGGCTCACAGATACGCAGTATTTT	CASSSWTSGLTDTQYF